This record covers a single T cell receptor beta chain. Its antigen remains unidentified. Active moderate-to-severe ophthalmopathy, Clinical Activity Score at least 3, NOSPECS at least 4, under 3 months' duration. The study based diagnoses on clinical symptoms, serum thyroxine and TRAb, thyroid ultrasound and orbital computed tomography. This sample was included in a study of T cells in Graves' hyperthyroidism and ophthalmopathy. Study-wide results and caveats: Within blood appeared most thyroid clonotypes that had expanded above 0.001.

The CDR3 regions of TCR beta were amplified from RNA transcripts. Primed by the HTBI set, a first-round RT-PCR was run on the TCR CDR3. TCRdb used MiXCR to reprocess the multiplex PCR reads, holding one entry per CDR3 protein. Of approximately 520,000 distinct CDR3 sequences listed, roughly a quarter are singletons. The source of this sequence is a woman aged 25-40 years with Graves' ophthalmopathy. The sequencing sample was made of blood.

The CDR3 spells CASKAGNGDTEAFF. The CDR3 DNA reads as TGTGCCAGCAAGGCGGGGAACGGGGACACTGAAGCTTTCTTT. The chain has TRBV6-1 and TRBJ1-1; D not resolved. Deletions cut 7 bases from V and 3 bases from J, with 15 bases between. The germline V gene encodes CDR1 MNHNS and CDR2 SASEGT. This CDR3 is built from 14 residues.